This TCR beta chain emerged from a study of T cell repertoires in cytomegalovirus infection. This clonotype was seen only a few times. The antigen remains undetermined. Germline loops: CDR1 SGHTA, CDR2 FQGNSA. The CDR3 has 14 residues. The germline V and J ends were trimmed by 1 base and 6 bases, with 11 bases remaining between them. TCRdb re-analysed the reads in MiXCR, keeping a single row per CDR3 protein. The sample lists under 200,000 distinct CDR3 sequences; 15% to 20% were seen once. Overall study results and limits: HLA-C-restricted CMV clonotypes gave the most frequent clonotype in two of eight donors.

Sequenced sample: CD8+ T cells from PBMCs. This TCR came from a human donor in good health (CMV status not recorded). Some clones in this sample may be carry-over from other donors' samples. The chain employs TRBV7-2 and TRBJ2-3; D gene ambiguous. Here the CDR3 reads CASSLGLTMDTQYF. In DNA form, the CDR3 reads TGTGCCAGCAGCTTAGGCCTAACGATGGATACGCAGTATTTT.